This entry lists 23 T cell receptor beta chains sequenced from one sample in a study of control samples from healthy donors and cancer patients. This table comes from immunoSEQ multiplex PCR, and its TCRdb copy is limited to in-frame clones, with some not included. In the table there are under 200,000 clones, approximately 94% of which are singletons. Sequencing was performed on blood. The receptors were gathered from a woman in her forties in good health.

The chain has TRBV14 and TRBJ2-5; D gene ambiguous. The V and J ends lost 0 bases and 7 bases respectively, with 9 bases between them. Germline V CDR1 and CDR2: SGHDN, FVKESK. The CDR3 is 13 amino acids. In nucleotides, the CDR3 is TGTGCCAGCAGCCAAGACGGTGCGTGGACCCAGTACTTC. Translated, it gives CASSQDGAWTQYF.

The chain links TRBV4-3 to TRBJ2-7; possibly TRBD2 for D (5 bases). Germline CDR1 is LGHNA and CDR2 is YSLEER. Trimming took off 3 bases at V and 0 bases at J, with 15 bases between the two ends. The length of the CDR3 is 16 residues. In DNA, the CDR3 is TGCGCCAGCAGCCAGAGGGTGGTAGGACGCTCCTACGAGCAGTACTTC. Protein: CASSQRVVGRSYEQYF.

The chain joins TRBV3-1 (or the pseudogene TRBV3-2) to TRBJ1-1; the D gene is possibly TRBD1 (5 bases). Trimming stripped 1 base from V and 3 bases from J, with 12 bases between. The V gene's germline CDR1 is LGHDT and CDR2 YNNKEL (reference sequence). The CDR3 sequence is 15 residues long. The CDR3 DNA reads TGTGCCAGCAGCCAAGGCACAGGTCGGGACACTGAAGCTTTCTTT. Translated, it gives CASSQGTGRDTEAFF.

This clone was observed a single time. V usage is TRBV27 and J usage is TRBJ2-3, with D hard to call. Germline V gene lookup returns CDR1 MNHEY and CDR2 SMNVEV (reference sequence). Deletions cut 7 bases from V and 6 bases from J, with 14 bases between. The CDR3 has 13 residues. CDR3 sequence reads: CASIGPAVDTQYF. CDR3 DNA: TGTGCCAGCATTGGGCCCGCGGTTGATACGCAGTATTTT.

The chain combines TRBV2 with TRBJ2-2; D gene unclear. The CDR3 sequence is 12 residues long. CDR1 and CDR2 (germline): SNHLY, FYNNEI. Deletions cut 7 bases from V and 3 bases from J, with 6 bases between. This CDR3 is CASNSDTGELFF. DNA for the CDR3: TGTGCCAGCAACTCCGACACCGGGGAGCTGTTTTTT. Full variable domain (remainder filled in from reference TRBV2 and TRBJ2-2): EPEVTQTPSHQVTQMGQEVILRCVPISNHLYFYWYRQILGQKVEFLVSFYNNEISEKSEIFDDQFSVERPDGSNFTLKIRSTKLEDSAMYFCASNSDTGELFFGEGSRLTVL.

The chain carries TRBV2 and TRBJ2-2, with a weak D call TRBD1 (5 bases). CDR1 is SNHLY, CDR2 FYNNEI, per germline. V dropped 7 bases and J dropped 1 base, with 13 bases sitting between them. The CDR3 spans 15 residues. CDR3 residues: CASKTDMWNTGELFF. The DNA for the CDR3 is TGTGCCAGCAAAACGGACATGTGGAACACCGGGGAGCTGTTTTTT.

The chain links TRBV12-5 to TRBJ2-1; the match to TRBD2 covers 14 bases. V lost 8 bases, J lost 0 bases, and 3 bases stayed unmatched. The CDR3 has 16 residues. Per germline, CDR1 LGHNT and CDR2 FRNRAP. The CDR3 coding sequence is TGTGCTAGTATGGGGACTAGCGGGAGCTCCTACAATGAGCAGTTCTTC. Its protein product is CASMGTSGSSYNEQFF.

The V call is TRBV2, the J call TRBJ2-1; no reliable D call. Germline loops: CDR1 SNHLY, CDR2 FYNNEI. The CDR3 covers 17 residues. Trimming stripped 3 bases from V and 7 bases from J, with 22 bases between. The CDR3 loop is CASSEPPGFALENEQFF. CDR3 nucleotides: TGTGCCAGCAGTGAGCCTCCCGGATTTGCGTTGGAAAATGAGCAGTTCTTC.

This clone was picked up one time. V gene TRBV4-3 combines with J gene TRBJ1-1, with D unresolved. V was trimmed by 4 bases and J by 1 base, leaving 7 bases between them. This CDR3 spans 13 amino acids. CDR1 and CDR2 (germline): LGHNA, YSLEER. In nucleotides, the CDR3 is TGCGCCAGCAGCCGGGCCCCGAACACTGAAGCTTTCTTT. Residues: CASSRAPNTEAFF.

The chain couples TRBV6-5 to TRBJ1-2, with 9 bases fitting TRBD1. The CDR3 covers 15 residues. The V gene's germline CDR1 is MNHEY and CDR2 SVGAGI. Trimming at V came to 2 bases and at J to 4 bases, leaving 5 bases not matched to a gene. CDR3 DNA sequence: TGTGCCAGCAGTTACCCTGGACAGGGGAGCTATGGCTACACCTTC. Amino acid sequence: CASSYPGQGSYGYTF.

Only one count was recorded for this clone. The rearrangement links TRBV19 to TRBJ2-6; a possible D gene is TRBD1 (5 bases). Germline V gene lookup returns CDR1 LNHDA and CDR2 SQIVND (reference sequence). The CDR3 length is 14 residues. Trimming removed 6 bases from V and 0 bases from J, with 6 bases in between. The chain's CDR3 is CASRGPSGANVLTF. Here the CDR3 DNA reads TGTGCCAGTAGGGGGCCCTCTGGGGCCAACGTCCTGACTTTC.

This sequence joins TRBV7-9 and TRBJ2-2, with D possibly called TRBD1 or TRBD2 (6 bases each). V lost 6 bases, J lost 2 bases, and 16 bases lay in between. Germline V CDR1 and CDR2: SEHNR, FQNEAQ (reference sequence). The CDR3 extends over 16 amino acids. CDR3 coding DNA: TGTGCCAGCAGGGACCGAGGGGGGAGAAACACCGGGGAGCTGTTTTTT. Translated: CASRDRGGRNTGELFF.

This clone was observed a single time. The chain uses TRBV9 and TRBJ1-5, with no clear D. CDR3 size: 15 residues. The ends were cut back, 4 bases at V and 7 bases at J, with 18 bases in the middle. Germline V gives CDR1 SGDLS, CDR2 YYNGEE. This chain's CDR3 is CASSPRGSVGQPQHF. DNA for the CDR3: TGTGCCAGCAGCCCGAGAGGGAGTGTCGGCCAGCCCCAGCATTTT.

The rearrangement joins TRBV30 to TRBJ1-2; D is possibly TRBD1 (6 bases). Germline V gene lookup returns CDR1 GTSNPN and CDR2 SVGIG (reference sequence). The CDR3 extends over 15 amino acids. V was clipped by 4 bases and J by 6 bases, with 21 bases between them. CDR3 DNA: TGTGCCTGGACGAAGAGCGACAGGAGCTCTGATGGCTACACCTTC. Protein product: CAWTKSDRSSDGYTF.

The chain uses TRBV5-8 and TRBJ1-5; unclear D gene. V lost 0 bases, J lost 7 bases, and 17 bases lay in between. This CDR3 region has 16 residues. Germline values: CDR1 SGHTS, CDR2 YDEGEE. CDR3 nucleotides: TGTGCCAGCAGCTTGGGAACTTCGGCGGGTGGGCAGCCCCAGCATTTT. As protein: CASSLGTSAGGQPQHF.

V usage is TRBV10-2 and J usage is TRBJ1-3; D is ambiguous. This CDR3 is 13 amino acids long. Between the trimmed V and J ends, which lost 6 bases and 4 bases, there was a span of 10 bases. CDR1 and CDR2 (germline): WSHSY, SAAADI. CDR3 in amino acids: CASRGSRGNTIYF. The CDR3 DNA is TGCGCCAGCAGGGGGAGTAGGGGAAACACCATATATTTT.

The chain joins TRBV28 to TRBJ1-6; tentatively, D is TRBD1 (6 bases). The germline CDR1 and CDR2 sequences are MDHEN and SYDVKM. The CDR3 extends over 14 amino acids. Trimming left V 3 bases short and J 10 bases short, with 13 bases between. The CDR3 DNA is TGTGCCAGCAGTTTCTCAGGGGAAGGATCACCCCTCCACTTT. Translating gives CASSFSGEGSPLHF.

CDR3 residues: CATRPAGRRDSPLHF. The CDR3 nucleotides are TGTGCCACCAGACCCGCAGGGAGGAGGGATTCACCCCTCCACTTT. The chain joins TRBV27 to TRBJ1-6; weak D call: TRBD1 (5 bases). The CDR3 consists of 15 residues. The germline CDR1 and CDR2 sequences are MNHEY and SMNVEV (reference sequence). Trimming stripped 10 bases from V and 8 bases from J, with 21 bases between.

The count of this clone is one. The J gene is TRBJ2-5, the V gene TRBV13; TRBD2 agrees at 9 bases. Germline CDR1 PRHDT, CDR2 FYEKMQ (reference sequence). The trim removed 5 bases at V and 3 bases at J, leaving 1 base unmatched. The CDR3 consists of 13 residues. The DNA of the CDR3 is TGTGCCAGCAGCCGGACTAGCGAAGAGACCCAGTACTTC. The encoded protein is CASSRTSEETQYF.

V is TRBV19 and J is TRBJ2-5; a possible D gene is TRBD2 (6 bases). CDR3 length: 15 amino acids. V lost 6 bases to trimming and J lost 4 bases, with 18 bases between them. Germline-derived CDR1 and CDR2 are LNHDA and SQIVND (reference sequence). CDR3 sequence reads: CASSRAGLGGETQYF. The CDR3 bases are TGTGCCAGTAGCCGCGCAGGGTTGGGAGGAGAGACCCAGTACTTC.

The V call is TRBV19, the J call TRBJ1-1, with D unclear. The CDR3 totals 14 residues. Germline CDR1 and CDR2: LNHDA and SQIVND (reference sequence). Trimming left V 3 bases short and J 1 base short, with 9 bases between. The CDR3 region has the DNA TGTGCCAGTAGTATCCGGCAGAGGAACACTGAAGCTTTCTTT. Translated: CASSIRQRNTEAFF.

The chain uses TRBV19 and TRBJ1-3; D perhaps matches TRBD1 (5 bases). The CDR3 is made up of 16 amino acids. V was cut by 1 base and J by 1 base, with 11 bases left in between. Germline values: CDR1 LNHDA, CDR2 SQIVND (reference sequence). The CDR3 protein is CASSIGGGRSGNTIYF. The CDR3 coding sequence is TGTGCCAGTAGTATAGGTGGGGGACGATCTGGAAACACCATATATTTT.

The V and J genes are TRBV5-4 and TRBJ1-6; 11 bases agree with TRBD1. This CDR3 contains 17 residues. Germline CDR1 SGHNT, CDR2 YYREEE (reference sequence). J was trimmed by 9 bases and V by 1 base; bases with no gene match: 9. The CDR3: CASSLPSPGQGGSPLHF. Written as DNA, the CDR3 is TGTGCCAGCAGCTTGCCCTCTCCGGGACAGGGGGGTTCACCCCTCCACTTT.